A single sample is the source of the 10 T cell receptor beta chains below, sequenced in a study of quantifying T cell responses using KT2 cells. The overall study: cDNA was made from DNase-treated RNA using alpha and beta constant primers.

An oligo carrying a UMI was ligated to the cDNA 3' end. An equimolar mix of RC1.1 and RC1.2 primed the beta chain across TRBC1 and TRBC2. TCRdb used MiXCR to reprocess the UMI-ligation and nested PCR reads, holding one entry per CDR3 protein. The table has some 43,000 distinct CDR3 sequences, 15% to 20% seen once. Source material: PBMCs spiked with cells of the T cell clone KT2. The receptors here all came from a human donor.

The chain recombines TRBV29-1 with TRBJ1-5; D is perhaps TRBD1 (5 bases). The CDR3 has 13 amino acids. Deletions cut 4 bases from V and 4 bases from J, with 11 bases between. The germline gives CDR1 SQVTM, CDR2 ANQGSEA. CDR3: CSVVLGGNQPQHF. CDR3 nucleotides: TGCAGCGTTGTGTTGGGGGGGAATCAGCCCCAGCATTTT.

The V call is TRBV29-1, the J call TRBJ2-7, with D perhaps being TRBD1 or TRBD2 (5 bases each). The V end was cut by 7 bases, the J end by 4 bases, with 23 bases between. The CDR3 covers 15 residues. Germline V gene data show CDR1 as SQVTM and CDR2 as ANQGSEA. CDR3 amino acids: CSAGEQVGVRYEQYF. CDR3 in DNA: TGCAGCGCCGGTGAACAGGTGGGGGTGAGATACGAGCAGTACTTC.

The rearrangement joins TRBV15 to TRBJ2-7, with 7 bases fitting TRBD1. Germline CDR1 LNHNV, CDR2 YYDKDF (reference sequence). CDR3 size: 14 residues. With V trimmed by 3 bases and J by 6 bases, 8 bases remained unmatched. In nucleotides, the CDR3 is TGTGCCACCAGCAGTCTTACAGGGGATGGCGAGCAGTACTTC. As protein: CATSSLTGDGEQYF.

This clonotype was counted once. This rearrangement joins TRBV7-2 to TRBJ2-3; TRBD1 or TRBD2 may be the D gene (6 bases each). With 1 base removed from V and 5 bases from J, the gap between germline ends came to 16 bases. The CDR3 covers 16 residues. Germline values: CDR1 SGHTA, CDR2 FQGNSA. DNA of the CDR3: TGTGCCAGCAGCTTAGTTGGGGGGCCCTTCGAAGATACGCAGTATTTT. The encoded protein is CASSLVGGPFEDTQYF.

Here the CDR3 DNA reads TGTGCCAGCAGCGCCTGGGACGGGAGTTACAATGAGCAGTTCTTC. Protein product: CASSAWDGSYNEQFF. This chain joins TRBV9 and TRBJ2-1; perhaps TRBD2 as D (6 bases). The V and J ends lost 3 bases and 4 bases respectively, with 14 bases between them. The CDR3 loop spans 15 amino acids. Germline CDR1 and CDR2: SGDLS and YYNGEE.

This clonotype was found a few times. The chain uses TRBV28 and TRBJ1-2; 9 bases align to TRBD1. Germline trimming cut 4 bases from V and 8 bases from J; bases unmatched to any gene: 8. Germline V gene sequence: CDR1 MDHEN, CDR2 SYDVKM. This CDR3 spans 14 amino acids. The CDR3 loop is CASSWTGVTRGYTF. The CDR3 nucleotides are TGTGCCAGCAGTTGGACAGGGGTTACTCGGGGCTACACCTTC.

The genes are TRBV3-1 and TRBJ2-6, with D possibly TRBD2 on 5 matching bases. V lost 0 bases to trimming and J lost 1 base, with 16 bases between them. Germline CDR1 is LGHDT and CDR2 is YNNKEL (reference sequence). The CDR3 is 19 amino acids. CDR3 amino acids: CASSQERRATNSGANVLTF. The CDR3 DNA sequence: TGTGCCAGCAGCCAAGAGCGGCGGGCTACTAATTCTGGGGCCAACGTCCTGACTTTC.

The chain recombines TRBV12-3 or TRBV12-4 with TRBJ2-5, with TRBD2 matching over 9 bases. J was trimmed by 5 bases and V by 3 bases; bases with no gene match: 22. This CDR3 has 20 amino acids. CDR3 region: CASSFRMGGRAAGPRETQYF. Written as DNA, the CDR3 is TGTGCCAGCAGTTTTCGGATGGGCGGGAGGGCCGCGGGGCCCAGGGAGACCCAGTACTTC.

This clonotype was seen repeatedly, ten times or more. The chain carries TRBV29-1 and TRBJ2-5, with D unclear. This CDR3 has 14 amino acids. With 3 bases removed from V and 2 bases from J, the gap between germline ends came to 13 bases. The germline V gene encodes CDR1 SQVTM and CDR2 ANQGSEA. CDR3 bases: TGCAGCGTTGATGACCTGACATCTCAAGAGACCCAGTACTTC. Amino acids: CSVDDLTSQETQYF.

V is TRBV5-1 and J is TRBJ2-3, with D possibly being TRBD1 (6 bases). The CDR3 runs 17 residues. Germline V gene data show CDR1 as SGHRS and CDR2 as YFSETQ. V was clipped by 0 bases and J by 2 bases, with 16 bases between them. CDR3 region: CASSLGRTVDITDTQYF. The CDR3 DNA reads TGCGCCAGCAGCTTGGGCCGGACAGTCGATATCACAGATACGCAGTATTTT.